A selection of T cell receptor beta chains follows, all from one sample in a study of cytomegalovirus exposure and HLA in healthy donors. Here immunoSEQ multiplex PCR was the method, and the copy in TCRdb shows in-frame clones only, minus some. The data contain hundreds of thousands of clones, about nine tenths of them singletons. Material: PBMCs. Receptor source: a woman in her late teens or twenties in good health and CMV-seropositive. Each CDR3 is given with its conserved first and last residue. A D gene is named only where the DNA matches it firmly. For some rows the clone size is stated as once, few or many, or as a class when expanded; others skip it.

DNA: TGTGCCAGCAGCTTAGACGTAGCGACAACCTACAATGAGCAGTTCTTC
CDR3: CASSLDVATTYNEQFF
V: TRBV7-6
D: -
J: TRBJ2-1
size: -

DNA: TGTGCCAGCAGTTCGGAGGATCAGCCCCAGCATTTT
CDR3: CASSSEDQPQHF
V: TRBV2
D: -
J: TRBJ1-5
size: -

DNA: TGTGCCAGCACACCTATGCCAAACTCTGGAAACACCATATATTTT
CDR3: CASTPMPNSGNTIYF
V: TRBV6-1
D: -
J: TRBJ1-3
size: -

DNA: TGTGCCAGCAGTCCACCGCTAGCCTCCTACGAGCAGTACTTC
CDR3: CASSPPLASYEQYF
V: TRBV9
D: -
J: TRBJ2-7
size: once

DNA: TGTGCCAGCAGCCCCGGGACAGGGGCCCCTGAAGCTTTCTTT
CDR3: CASSPGTGAPEAFF
V: TRBV9
D: TRBD1
J: TRBJ1-1
size: -

DNA: TGCGCCAGCAGTCACACAATGTCCCAGGGCCTCCTCTATGGCTACACCTTC
CDR3: CASSHTMSQGLLYGYTF
V: TRBV4-1
D: -
J: TRBJ1-2
size: -

DNA: TGCGCCAGCAGCTCCCCCTCGACATTTCCCAAGGTGGGCTACACCTTC
CDR3: CASSSPSTFPKVGYTF
V: TRBV5-1
D: -
J: TRBJ1-2
size: -

DNA: TGCGCCAGCAGCTTGGGCGCTCTACAAGAGACCCAGTACTTC
CDR3: CASSLGALQETQYF
V: TRBV5-1
D: -
J: TRBJ2-5
size: -

DNA: TGTGCCAGCAGTCCGGACTCCGGGACAGGGGCCGACAATGAGCAGTTCTTC
CDR3: CASSPDSGTGADNEQFF
V: TRBV27
D: TRBD1
J: TRBJ2-1
size: -

DNA: TGTGCCAGCAGTCGGGCCAGGGTTGGCTATGGCTACACCTTC
CDR3: CASSRARVGYGYTF
V: TRBV28
D: -
J: TRBJ1-2
size: -

DNA: TGCGCCAGCAGCGACGCCCGGGGGGGAGGCTATGAGCAGTTCTTC
CDR3: CASSDARGGGYEQFF
V: TRBV5-1
D: TRBD2
J: TRBJ2-1
size: -

DNA: TGTGCCAGCAGCACGGGACTAGCGGTTTACAATGAGCAGTTCTTC
CDR3: CASSTGLAVYNEQFF
V: TRBV14
D: TRBD2
J: TRBJ2-1
size: -

DNA: TGTGCCAGCAGTTTATGGGCTGAAAAACTGTTTTTT
CDR3: CASSLWAEKLFF
V: TRBV28
D: -
J: TRBJ1-4
size: -

DNA: TGTGCCAGCAGCTCCCAAGGGGCTATGAACACTGAAGCTTTCTTT
CDR3: CASSSQGAMNTEAFF
V: TRBV11-2
D: -
J: TRBJ1-1
size: -

DNA: TGTGCCAGTAGTCCTAGCGGGAGGGCCAGTGGGGCCAACGTCCTGACTTTC
CDR3: CASSPSGRASGANVLTF
V: TRBV19
D: TRBD2
J: TRBJ2-6
size: few

DNA: TGTGCCAGCAGCCAGACAGGGCCTAATGAAAAACTGTTTTTT
CDR3: CASSQTGPNEKLFF
V: TRBV6-6
D: TRBD1
J: TRBJ1-4
size: -

DNA: TGTGCCAGCAGTTTCCAGGGGGCATCGGGTCAGCCCCAGCATTTT
CDR3: CASSFQGASGQPQHF
V: TRBV28
D: TRBD1
J: TRBJ1-5
size: -

DNA: TGTGCCAGCAGCTTAAGGGGGCGATACGAGCAGTACTTC
CDR3: CASSLRGRYEQYF
V: TRBV7-8
D: TRBD1
J: TRBJ2-7
size: -

DNA: TGTGCCAGCAGTCCCAGGGGACAGGTGAACGAGCAGTACTTC
CDR3: CASSPRGQVNEQYF
V: TRBV6-6
D: TRBD1
J: TRBJ2-7
size: -

DNA: TGTGCCAGCACCCCGGGACAGAAGATCGGAAACACCATATATTTT
CDR3: CASTPGQKIGNTIYF
V: TRBV28
D: TRBD1
J: TRBJ1-3
size: -

DNA: TGTGCCAGCAGCCTGGGACTAGCGGGGCCTACCTACAATGAGCAGTTCTTC
CDR3: CASSLGLAGPTYNEQFF
V: TRBV9
D: TRBD2
J: TRBJ2-1
size: -

DNA: TGTGCCAGCAGTTTATACCCCGGGGGGAGTTACGAGCAGTACTTC
CDR3: CASSLYPGGSYEQYF
V: TRBV27
D: TRBD2
J: TRBJ2-7
size: -

DNA: TGTGCCAGCAGTCCTGGGGGGGGTCCCTACAATGAGCAGTTCTTC
CDR3: CASSPGGGPYNEQFF
V: TRBV6-5
D: TRBD2
J: TRBJ2-1
size: once

DNA: TGTGCCAGCAGTATAGGGACAGGGAGCAATCAGCCCCAGCATTTT
CDR3: CASSIGTGSNQPQHF
V: TRBV28
D: TRBD1
J: TRBJ1-5
size: -

DNA: TGTGCCAGCAGCGTAGAGTGGGGCGGGGCTCTGAATGAGCAGTTCTTC
CDR3: CASSVEWGGALNEQFF
V: TRBV9
D: -
J: TRBJ2-1
size: -

DNA: TGTGCCAGCAGCTTAGAAGGGGGTGAAGCTTTCTTT
CDR3: CASSLEGGEAFF
V: TRBV11-2
D: -
J: TRBJ1-1
size: -

DNA: TGCGCCAGCAGCTTGGTGGTAGGAGGCGGAAGAAACTATGGCTACACCTTC
CDR3: CASSLVVGGGRNYGYTF
V: TRBV5-1
D: -
J: TRBJ1-2
size: -

DNA: TGTGCCAGCAGTGAAGCTAGTGGGACAGGTGATGAAGCTTTCTTT
CDR3: CASSEASGTGDEAFF
V: TRBV6-1
D: TRBD1
J: TRBJ1-1
size: once

DNA: TGTGCCAGCAGCTTAACCAGACAGGGAACCTACGAGCAGTACTTC
CDR3: CASSLTRQGTYEQYF
V: TRBV7-2
D: TRBD1
J: TRBJ2-7
size: -

DNA: TGCGCCAGCAGCCACCGTATCCAGGAGGGGGCGCGGTACGAGCAGTACTTC
CDR3: CASSHRIQEGARYEQYF
V: TRBV4-1
D: -
J: TRBJ2-7
size: once

DNA: TGTGCCACCAGTTTTCCGGGACACGGAACTTATGGCTACACCTTC
CDR3: CATSFPGHGTYGYTF
V: TRBV15
D: -
J: TRBJ1-2
size: -

DNA: TGTGCCAGCGGTCTATTAGCTCGGGGTCACACCTTC
CDR3: CASGLLARGHTF
V: TRBV28
D: -
J: TRBJ1-2
size: -

DNA: TGTGCCAGCTACAAGGGACAGCTGACGTCGAACACCGGGGAGCTGTTTTTT
CDR3: CASYKGQLTSNTGELFF
V: TRBV28
D: TRBD1
J: TRBJ2-2
size: -

DNA: TGTGCCACCAGCAGAGGGTCGGGAAACTACGAGCAGTACTTC
CDR3: CATSRGSGNYEQYF
V: TRBV15
D: -
J: TRBJ2-7
size: -

DNA: TGCGCCAGCAGCCAATACGGGACTGTGGGTGGCTACACCTTC
CDR3: CASSQYGTVGGYTF
V: TRBV4-1
D: -
J: TRBJ1-2
size: -

DNA: TGCGCCAGCAGCCAAGTAACCGGGACTAGCGTCCACGAGCAGTACTTC
CDR3: CASSQVTGTSVHEQYF
V: TRBV4-1
D: TRBD2
J: TRBJ2-7
size: -

DNA: TGTGCCAGCAGTGACTACAGGGAAAGCGTGGCAGATGGCTACACCTTC
CDR3: CASSDYRESVADGYTF
V: TRBV6-1
D: -
J: TRBJ1-2
size: -

DNA: TGTGCCAGCAGCTTGGAAGCCTATGAGCAGTTCTTC
CDR3: CASSLEAYEQFF
V: TRBV5-6
D: -
J: TRBJ2-1
size: -

DNA: TGTGCCAGCAGCTTAGGTGCGGGGTCGCAGACCCAGTACTTC
CDR3: CASSLGAGSQTQYF
V: TRBV11-3
D: -
J: TRBJ2-5
size: -

DNA: TGTGCCAGCAGACCGGACAGGGGTTTGACTAATGAAAAACTGTTTTTT
CDR3: CASRPDRGLTNEKLFF
V: TRBV28
D: TRBD1
J: TRBJ1-4
size: -

DNA: TGTGCCAGCATTAAGCAATTCGAGGATACGCAGTATTTT
CDR3: CASIKQFEDTQYF
V: TRBV28
D: -
J: TRBJ2-3
size: -

DNA: TGTGCCAGTAATACCGGGACAGGGATAGAAGCTTTCTTT
CDR3: CASNTGTGIEAFF
V: TRBV28
D: TRBD1
J: TRBJ1-1
size: -

DNA: TGTGCCAGCAGCTCCGGTCGCAACTATGGCTACACCTTC
CDR3: CASSSGRNYGYTF
V: TRBV5-6
D: -
J: TRBJ1-2
size: -

DNA: TGCGCCAGCAGCTCTAGCGGGAGGTCTGTTAATGAGCAGTTCTTC
CDR3: CASSSSGRSVNEQFF
V: TRBV5-1
D: TRBD2
J: TRBJ2-1
size: -

DNA: TGTGCCAGTAGTAGCCGGGAGGGCTCCTACAATGAGCAGTTCTTC
CDR3: CASSSREGSYNEQFF
V: TRBV19
D: TRBD2
J: TRBJ2-1
size: -

DNA: TGCGCCAGCCGCCTCCAGCCAGGGGCGGACACTGAAGCTTTCTTT
CDR3: CASRLQPGADTEAFF
V: TRBV5-1
D: -
J: TRBJ1-1
size: -

DNA: TGTGCCAGCAGCTCAGGGGGCATTGGAAACACCATATATTTT
CDR3: CASSSGGIGNTIYF
V: TRBV5-6
D: TRBD1
J: TRBJ1-3
size: -

DNA: TGTGCCAGCAGCCCTGGGAGGATGAACACTGAAGCTTTCTTT
CDR3: CASSPGRMNTEAFF
V: TRBV28
D: -
J: TRBJ1-1
size: few

DNA: TGTGCCTGGAGTGTAGCACCAGGACAGCGTGCTTTCTTT
CDR3: CAWSVAPGQRAFF
V: TRBV30
D: -
J: TRBJ1-1
size: -

DNA: TGCAGCGTCGAAGGGCAGGGGGCAGGAGAGCAGTACTTC
CDR3: CSVEGQGAGEQYF
V: TRBV29-1
D: TRBD1
J: TRBJ2-7
size: -

DNA: TGTGCCAGCAGACTAGCGGGCCCCTACGAGCAGTACTTC
CDR3: CASRLAGPYEQYF
V: TRBV28
D: TRBD2
J: TRBJ2-7
size: -

DNA: TGTGCCAGCAGCTTTGGGGGGCTGGCTAGCGGGAGGGGGGATGAGCAGTTCTTC
CDR3: CASSFGGLASGRGDEQFF
V: TRBV7-3
D: TRBD2
J: TRBJ2-1
size: once

DNA: TGCAGCGTTTCCCCACGGTCGGGCTATGGCTACACCTTC
CDR3: CSVSPRSGYGYTF
V: TRBV29-1
D: -
J: TRBJ1-2
size: -

DNA: TGTGCCAGCAGCTTGCGACAATTAAACACCATATATTTT
CDR3: CASSLRQLNTIYF
V: TRBV5-6
D: -
J: TRBJ1-3
size: -

DNA: TGTGCCATCAGCCAAGGACAGGGAAACACCATATATTTT
CDR3: CAISQGQGNTIYF
V: TRBV10-3
D: -
J: TRBJ1-3
size: -

DNA: TGTGCCTGGGCCTCTAGCGGGAGGGCGTGGGAGACCCAGTACTTC
CDR3: CAWASSGRAWETQYF
V: TRBV30
D: TRBD2
J: TRBJ2-5
size: -

DNA: TGTGCCAGCAGCTTACACGGGTCACGGTATTACGAGCAGTACTTC
CDR3: CASSLHGSRYYEQYF
V: TRBV7-6
D: -
J: TRBJ2-7
size: -

DNA: TGTGCCAGCAGCTTAAATCAGAACACTGAAGCTTTCTTT
CDR3: CASSLNQNTEAFF
V: TRBV7-6
D: -
J: TRBJ1-1
size: -

DNA: TGTGCCAGCAGTTATTCAGGGGGCGCGGATAATAGTGAAGCTTTCTTT
CDR3: CASSYSGGADNSEAFF
V: TRBV28
D: TRBD1
J: TRBJ1-1
size: -